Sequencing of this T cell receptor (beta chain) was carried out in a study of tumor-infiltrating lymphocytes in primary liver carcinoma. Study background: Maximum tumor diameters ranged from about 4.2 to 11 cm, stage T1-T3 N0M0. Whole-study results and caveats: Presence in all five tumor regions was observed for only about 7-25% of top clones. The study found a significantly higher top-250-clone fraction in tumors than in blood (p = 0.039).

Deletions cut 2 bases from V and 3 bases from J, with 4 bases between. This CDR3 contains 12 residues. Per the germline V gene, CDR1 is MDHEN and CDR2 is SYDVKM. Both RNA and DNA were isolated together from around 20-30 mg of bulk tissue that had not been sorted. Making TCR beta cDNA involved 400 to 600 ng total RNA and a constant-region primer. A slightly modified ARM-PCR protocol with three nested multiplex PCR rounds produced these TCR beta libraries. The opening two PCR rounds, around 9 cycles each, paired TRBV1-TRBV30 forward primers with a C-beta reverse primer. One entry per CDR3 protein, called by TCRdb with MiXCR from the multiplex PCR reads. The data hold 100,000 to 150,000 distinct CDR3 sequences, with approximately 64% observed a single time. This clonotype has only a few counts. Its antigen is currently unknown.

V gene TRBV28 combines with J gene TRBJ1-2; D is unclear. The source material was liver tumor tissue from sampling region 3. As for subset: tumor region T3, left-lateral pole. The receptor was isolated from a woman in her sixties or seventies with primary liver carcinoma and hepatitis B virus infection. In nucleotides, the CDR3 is TGTGCCAGCAGTTTAATGGACTATGGCTACACCTTC. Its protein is CASSLMDYGYTF.